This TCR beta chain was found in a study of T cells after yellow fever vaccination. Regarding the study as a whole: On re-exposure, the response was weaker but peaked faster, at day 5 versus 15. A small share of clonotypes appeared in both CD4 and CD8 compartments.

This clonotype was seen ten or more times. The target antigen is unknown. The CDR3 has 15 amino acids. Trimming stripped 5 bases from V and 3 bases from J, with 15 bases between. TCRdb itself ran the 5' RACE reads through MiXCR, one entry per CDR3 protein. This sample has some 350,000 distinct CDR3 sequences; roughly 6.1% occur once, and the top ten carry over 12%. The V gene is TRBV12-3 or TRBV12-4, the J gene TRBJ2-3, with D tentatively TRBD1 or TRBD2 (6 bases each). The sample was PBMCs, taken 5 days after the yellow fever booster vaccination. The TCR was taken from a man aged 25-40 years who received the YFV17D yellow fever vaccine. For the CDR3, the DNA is TGTGCCAGCAGTCGGACTGGGGGGCGGACAGATACGCAGTATTTT. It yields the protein CASSRTGGRTDTQYF.